The rows below give T cell receptor beta chains drawn from one sample of a study of cytomegalovirus exposure and HLA in healthy donors. TCRdb's table, derived via immunoSEQ multiplex PCR, lists solely in-frame clones and lacks some. The table lists about 230,000 clones, around 80% of them singletons. Input material: PBMCs. The receptors were gathered from a woman aged 40-49 years in good health and CMV-seronegative. The CDR3 runs from the conserved cysteine through the conserved F or W. The D gene is left open where the match is weak. The listing skips clone size in some rows; elsewhere it reads once, few, many or a size class.

clone size | D gene | J gene | V gene | CDR3 DNA | CDR3 protein
- | - | TRBJ1-5 | TRBV30 | TGTGCCTGGAGTGTTACAGGGAGGGAGCCCCAGCATTTT | CAWSVTGREPQHF
- | TRBD1 | TRBJ2-3 | TRBV4-2 | TGTGCCAGCAGACGTACAGGGGTAGGAACAGATACGCAGTATTTT | CASRRTGVGTDTQYF
once | - | TRBJ1-1 | TRBV29-1 | TGCAGCGTTGATGGAGGTGGAACAGCTGAAGCTTTCTTT | CSVDGGGTAEAFF
- | TRBD2 | TRBJ2-1 | TRBV7-3 | TGTGCCAGCAGCTTAATCGGCGGGGGGTCAAACAATGAGCAGTTCTTC | CASSLIGGGSNNEQFF
- | TRBD1 | TRBJ2-7 | TRBV6-1 | TGTGCCAGCAGTGAGGGGACAGACTTATACGAGCAGTACTTC | CASSEGTDLYEQYF
- | - | TRBJ1-2 | TRBV6-5 | TGTGCCAGCAGGGGGCCGGCCACTGGCTACACCTTC | CASRGPATGYTF
- | - | TRBJ2-5 | TRBV14 | TGTGCCAGCAGCCCGAGGTGGGGCAACCGGGGGGAGACCCAGTACTTC | CASSPRWGNRGETQYF
- | - | TRBJ1-5 | TRBV5-6 | TGTGCCAGCAGACGCAGGGGCTCCAATCAGCCCCAGCATTTT | CASRRRGSNQPQHF
few | - | TRBJ1-4 | TRBV7-9 | TGTGCCAGCAGCTTAGTTCGGCAGGGTGACGAAAAACTGTTTTTT | CASSLVRQGDEKLFF
- | TRBD1 | TRBJ1-5 | TRBV5-1 | TGCGCCAGCAGCTCGGGGGTAGGGGGCGGCAATCAGCCCCAGCATTTT | CASSSGVGGGNQPQHF
- | TRBD2 | TRBJ2-5 | TRBV25-1 | TGTGCCAGCAGGGAATGGACTAGCGGGGGGGCCGTAGAGACCCAGTACTTC | CASREWTSGGAVETQYF
- | - | TRBJ2-1 | TRBV7-3 | TGTGCCAGCAGCTTAGAGGCGGGGCCCAGGTATGAGCAGTTCTTC | CASSLEAGPRYEQFF
few | - | TRBJ1-2 | TRBV6-1 | TGTGCCAGCAGTTCAAAGGACAGAGGCTATGGCTACACCTTC | CASSSKDRGYGYTF
- | - | TRBJ2-3 | TRBV6-1 | TGTGCCAGCAATTCTAGGGGTATTACAGATACGCAGTATTTT | CASNSRGITDTQYF
- | - | TRBJ2-7 | TRBV5-5 | TGTGCCAGCAGCTTGGAGTGGCAGGATTTCTACGAGCAGTACTTC | CASSLEWQDFYEQYF
- | - | TRBJ1-6 | TRBV6-5 | TGTGCCAGCAGCAGGGTGAATTCACCCCTCCACTTT | CASSRVNSPLHF
- | - | TRBJ2-7 | TRBV10-3 | TGTGCCATCTGGGATGCAGGGAGGCTGTTCGAGCAGTACTTC | CAIWDAGRLFEQYF